Shown below are 24 T cell receptor beta chains from a single sample sequenced in a study of breast tumors, draining lymph nodes, adjacent tissues listed by TCRdb under 2016. Libraries were built with multiplex PCR. The reads were generated on an Illumina HiSeq 2000. TCRdb ran its own pipeline on the public reads, namely fastp trimming at Q25 and MiXCR clone calling, and kept in-frame beta chains. Every CDR3 protein is listed once, alongside the most common genes and DNA of its rows. The sample includes 200,000 or so distinct CDR3 sequences, with 31% observed a single time. The ten largest make up around 4.5% of the sample. Lymph node samples came from the axillary draining lymph nodes of breast cancer patients. Sequenced input: axillary lymph node tissue. Receptor source: a female donor with breast cancer. Some clones in this sample may be carry-over from other donors' samples.

This clonotype was picked up many times. This rearrangement joins TRBV29-1 to TRBJ2-2; D is undetermined. This CDR3 has 12 residues. V was pared by 0 bases and J by 7 bases, with 6 bases between. Germline values: CDR1 SQVTM, CDR2 ANQGSEA. CDR3 nucleotide sequence: TGCAGCGTTGAAGATCTAGGCGGGGAGCTGTTTTTT. This sequence encodes CSVEDLGGELFF.

This clonotype has a count of ten or more. This chain connects TRBV29-1 to TRBJ1-4; TRBD1 might be the D (5 bases). The V gene lost 7 bases and the J gene lost 4 bases, with 10 bases spanning the gap. The CDR3 spans 12 residues. Germline CDR1 and CDR2: SQVTM and ANQGSEA. The CDR3 region has the DNA TGCAGCGCGGGGGTGGGTAATGAAAAACTGTTTTTT. Translating it yields CSAGVGNEKLFF.

Details on this clonotype: Possible read error: a much larger clone is one base away. The CDR3 bases are TGTGCCATCCGTCTCTCCCGGGACAGGGGGAAGTCCACTGAAGCTTTCTTT. Translation gives CAIRLSRDRGKSTEAFF. This chain joins TRBV10-3 and TRBJ1-1, with TRBD1 matching over 11 bases. The CDR3 runs 17 residues. Germline V lookup: CDR1 ENHRY, CDR2 SYGVKD. V shed 8 bases and J 4 bases; nucleotides not matched to a gene: 15.

This clonotype was detected ten times or more. The gene calls are TRBV6-2 or TRBV6-3 and TRBJ2-7; D gene unclear. V shed 6 bases and J shed 3 bases, with 15 bases lying between them. This CDR3 contains 14 residues. Germline loops: CDR1 MNHEY, CDR2 SVGEGT. The CDR3 protein is CASRPIMGYYEQYF. The CDR3 coding sequence is TGTGCCAGCAGGCCCATTATGGGCTACTACGAGCAGTACTTC.

Concerning this clonotype: A read error may be the cause here, since a much bigger clone is one base away. V is TRBV20-1 and J is TRBJ2-6; perhaps D is TRBD1 or TRBD2 (5 bases each). Per the germline V gene, CDR1 is DFQATT and CDR2 is SNEGSKA (reference sequence). This CDR3 contains 12 residues. The CDR3 region is CSAEGGANVPTF. For the CDR3, the DNA is TGCAGTGCTGAGGGTGGGGCCAACGTCCCGACTTTC.

This clonotype was seen at least ten times. This chain links TRBV28 with TRBJ1-4; D gene uncertain. Germline loops: CDR1 MDHEN, CDR2 SYDVKM. This CDR3 comprises 12 residues. Trimming cost V 10 bases and J 8 bases, with 14 bases left between them. For the CDR3, the DNA is TGTGCCACCCGGACCTCGGGGGAAAAACTGTTTTTT. Translation: CATRTSGEKLFF. The variable domain in full, completed from reference TRBV28 and TRBJ1-4, reads DVKVTQSSRYLVKRTGEKVFLECVQDMDHENMFWYRQDPGLGLRLIYFSYDVKMKEKGDIPEGYSVSREKKERFSLILESASTNQTSMYLCATRTSGEKLFFGSGTQLSVL.

Of note for this clonotype: Given a much more abundant clone one base away, this may be a read error. V and J are TRBV6-5 and TRBJ2-1; D call uncertain. CDR1 is MNHEY and CDR2 is SVGAGI in the germline V gene. The CDR3 is made up of 16 amino acids. The CDR3 protein is CASSLTRVSSYNEQSF. CDR3 sequence (DNA): TGTGCCAGCAGTTTGACTCGGGTAAGCTCCTACAATGAGCAGTCCTTC.

This clonotype was observed a few times. The chain employs TRBV6-6 and TRBJ2-3, with 8 bases fitting TRBD2. V lost 6 bases to trimming and J lost 3 bases; unmatched junction nucleotides: 8. This CDR3 region has 15 residues. Germline V gene lookup returns CDR1 MNHNY and CDR2 SVGAGI (reference sequence). In DNA, the CDR3 is TGTGCCAGCAGGCCAGCGGGAGCAGGGACAGATACGCAGTATTTT. Translated: CASRPAGAGTDTQYF.

This clonotype was seen at least ten times. The gene calls are TRBV29-1 and TRBJ2-1; TRBD2 might be the D (6 bases). This CDR3 comprises 13 residues. Germline V lookup: CDR1 SQVTM, CDR2 ANQGSEA. V gave up 2 bases and J gave up 8 bases, with 13 bases separating them. The CDR3 DNA reads TGCAGCGTTGAACCCGGCGCGGGGTATGAGCAGTTCTTC. Amino acids: CSVEPGAGYEQFF.

Many counts were recorded for this clonotype. The rearrangement uses TRBV6-1 and TRBJ2-5, with 13 bases lining up with TRBD2. V shed 6 bases, J shed 4 bases, and the junction held 5 bases outside the gene matches. The CDR3 has 15 residues. The V gene's germline CDR1 is MNHNS and CDR2 SASEGT. The CDR3, as DNA: TGTGCCAGCAGCAGACTAGCGGGGGGTTCAGAGACCCAGTACTTC. This gives the protein CASSRLAGGSETQYF.

A remark on this clonotype: It may be a read error: a sequence one base away is much more abundant. The chain is built from TRBV4-1 and TRBJ2-3; D is unclear. Looked up from germline, CDR1 is MGHRA and CDR2 is YSYEKL. This CDR3 has 17 amino acids. CDR3 nucleotides: TGCGCCGGCAGCCCGACAAAGATTACCGACCCTTCCAATACGCAGTATTTT. Amino acids: CAGSPTKITDPSNTQYF.

The sample holds many counts of this clonotype. One end of the junction varies from germline; a read error may be responsible. V usage is TRBV28 and J usage is TRBJ2-7; tentative D call: TRBD1 (6 bases). CDR1 and CDR2 (germline): MDHEN, SYDVKM. The CDR3 has 11 residues. The CDR3 DNA is TGTGCCAGCAGTTCCCCCAGGGGACCAACCTTC. Protein: CASSSPRGPTF. Variable domain in full (rest from reference TRBV28 and TRBJ2-7): DVKVTQSSRYLVKRTGEKVFLECVQDMDHENMFWYRQDPGLGLRLIYFSYDVKMKEKGDIPEGYSVSREKKERFSLILESASTNQTSMYLCASSSPRGPTFGPGTRLTVT.

A word on this clonotype: This may come from a read error, since a much larger clone is one base off. The chain is built from TRBV10-3 and TRBJ1-2; no clear D gene. The germline CDR1 and CDR2 sequences are ENHRY and SYGVKD. This CDR3 has 13 amino acids. CDR3 in DNA: TGTGCCATCAGTGAGGACATGCTCTATGACTACACCTTC. Amino acid sequence: CAISEDMLYDYTF.

The chain employs TRBV11-2 and TRBJ1-1; a weak D match, TRBD1 (5 bases). Germline CDR1 SGHAT, CDR2 FQNNGV. This CDR3 has 14 amino acids. The ends were cut back, 6 bases at V and 7 bases at J, with 18 bases in the middle. The DNA for the CDR3 is TGTGCCAGCAGTGTTGGTATCACGGGGGGTGAAGCTTTCTTT. Translation: CASSVGITGGEAFF.

The sample holds many counts of this clonotype. The chain employs TRBV6-1 and TRBJ1-4; TRBD1 aligns across 8 bases. The V gene end was trimmed by 5 bases and the J gene end by 4 bases; junction bases not matched to a gene: 6. The CDR3 has 15 amino acids. The germline V gene encodes CDR1 MNHNS and CDR2 SASEGT. The chain's CDR3 is CASSRKDRDNEKLFF. In DNA form, the CDR3 reads TGTGCCAGCAGTAGGAAGGACAGGGATAATGAAAAACTGTTTTTT.

This clonotype was seen ten or more times. The chain has TRBV20-1 and TRBJ2-3, with 14 bases matching TRBD2. V dropped 2 bases and J dropped 2; count of bases not matched to a gene: 3. Germline CDR1 is DFQATT and CDR2 is SNEGSKA (reference sequence). This CDR3 is 16 amino acids long. CDR3 sequence: CSARRLAGGDTDTQYF. The CDR3, as DNA: TGCAGTGCTAGAAGACTAGCGGGAGGGGACACAGATACGCAGTATTTT.

This clonotype has ten or more counts. Since the CDR3 does not end with the conserved phenylalanine or tryptophan, this likely comes from a read error. No DNA is shown, since the ends of the CDR3 on it are uncertain; the CDR3 is the one TCRdb lists. This chain connects TRBV9 to TRBJ2-3; TRBD2 is the table's D call, not checked against the DNA. Both ends counted, the CDR3 spans 11 residues. Germline CDR1 is SGDLS and CDR2 is YYNGEE. CDR3 residues: CASSSSGTSNG.

This clonotype was seen a handful of times. A read error may explain this, as a much larger clone is one base away. The rearrangement joins TRBV20-1 to TRBJ2-1; possibly TRBD2 for D (6 bases). The germline gives CDR1 DFQATT, CDR2 SNEGSKA (reference sequence). V was clipped by 1 base and J by 9 bases, with 16 bases between them. The CDR3 is made up of 14 amino acids. The CDR3 DNA reads TGCAGTGCTAGAGTACGACTAGTAAAGTCTGAGCAGTTCTTC. Protein: CSARVRLVKSEQFF.

Of note for this clonotype: Because the CDR3's place on the DNA is in doubt, the DNA is left out and the CDR3 is given as listed by TCRdb. The chain recombines TRBV7-3 with TRBJ2-7. The CDR3 comprises 20 residues, both ends counted. Per the germline V gene, CDR1 is SGHTA and CDR2 is FQGTGA. The CDR3 here is CASSFYICSAKGGRSYEQYF.

The chain links TRBV11-2 to TRBJ2-2; D uncertain. The V gene lost 5 bases and the J gene lost 3 bases, with 7 bases spanning the gap. Germline V CDR1 and CDR2: SGHAT, FQNNGV. The CDR3 spans 13 residues. This CDR3 is CASSSLDTGELFF. The CDR3 nucleotides read TGTGCCAGCAGCAGCCTAGACACCGGGGAGCTGTTTTTT.

In its sample, this clonotype was seen many times. The chain has TRBV20-1 and TRBJ2-3; possible D gene TRBD2, 5 bases. V was trimmed by 6 bases and J by 4 bases, leaving 8 bases between them. The germline V gene has CDR1 DFQATT and CDR2 SNEGSKA (reference sequence). CDR3 size: 11 residues. The CDR3, as DNA: TGCAGTGCGAGGGTCGCAGATACGCAGTATTTT. Translated: CSARVADTQYF.

This clonotype appeared many times. Mismatch with germline at one junction end may stem from a read error. The rearrangement uses TRBV10-2 and TRBJ2-7; 7 bases fit TRBD2. There are 14 residues in the CDR3. Germline V gene data show CDR1 as WSHSY and CDR2 as SAAADI. CDR3 DNA: TGCGCCAGCAAATTGGCGGGAGTCTCCCACGAGCAGTACTTC. It codes for CASKLAGVSHEQYF.

This chain joins TRBV5-4 and TRBJ1-1, with D perhaps matching TRBD1 (5 bases). V lost 4 bases and J 5 bases, leaving 15 bases between the germline ends. The CDR3 is 14 amino acids. Germline loops: CDR1 SGHNT, CDR2 YYREEE (reference sequence). CDR3 nucleotide sequence: TGTGCCAGCAGCCAGGGACCTACCAGGACTGAAGCTTTCTTT. This sequence encodes CASSQGPTRTEAFF.

This chain joins TRBV12-3 or TRBV12-4 and TRBJ2-2; 12 nucleotides align to TRBD1. The CDR3 is made up of 16 amino acids. Losses at the gene ends were 3 bases for V and 7 bases for J; bases not matched to a gene: 6. The CDR3 DNA reads as TGTGCCAGCAGTTTGGGACAGGGGGCCGTGGGCGGGGAGCTGTTTTTT. This sequence encodes CASSLGQGAVGGELFF.